This entry features one T cell receptor beta chain sequence. Its specificity is unknown. Measured with immunoSEQ multiplex PCR; TCRdb has only the in-frame clones, and not every one. Of about 85,000 clones listed, around 90% are singletons. The sample comes from a study of identifying expanded T cells in peripheral blood. General study results and limits: Clone count variance between roughly two-week samples rose with total template count.

The germline CDR1 and CDR2 sequences are LGHNA and YNFKEQ. The CDR3 extends over 15 amino acids. The sequenced sample consisted of blood. The TCR originated in a person aged 18 to 75 in good health. This chain connects TRBV4-2 to TRBJ2-5; D unclear. The DNA end favors TRBJ2-7, so the J call may be wrong. The CDR3 protein is CASSQWAGGSYEQYF. The CDR3 nucleotides read TGTGCCAGCAGCCAATGGGCAGGTGGCTCCTACGAGCAGTACTTC.